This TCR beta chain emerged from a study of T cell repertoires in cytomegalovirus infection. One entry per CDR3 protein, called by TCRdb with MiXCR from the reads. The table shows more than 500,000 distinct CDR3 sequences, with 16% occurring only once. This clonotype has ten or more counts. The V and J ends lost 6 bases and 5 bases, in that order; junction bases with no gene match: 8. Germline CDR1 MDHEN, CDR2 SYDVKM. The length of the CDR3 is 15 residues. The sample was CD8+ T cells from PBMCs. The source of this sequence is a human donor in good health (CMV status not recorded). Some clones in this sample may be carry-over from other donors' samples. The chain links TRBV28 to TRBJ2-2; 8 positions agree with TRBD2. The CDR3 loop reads CASSLSGTGTGELFF. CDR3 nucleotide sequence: TGTGCCAGCAGCCTTAGCGGGACGGGTACCGGGGAGCTGTTTTTT.